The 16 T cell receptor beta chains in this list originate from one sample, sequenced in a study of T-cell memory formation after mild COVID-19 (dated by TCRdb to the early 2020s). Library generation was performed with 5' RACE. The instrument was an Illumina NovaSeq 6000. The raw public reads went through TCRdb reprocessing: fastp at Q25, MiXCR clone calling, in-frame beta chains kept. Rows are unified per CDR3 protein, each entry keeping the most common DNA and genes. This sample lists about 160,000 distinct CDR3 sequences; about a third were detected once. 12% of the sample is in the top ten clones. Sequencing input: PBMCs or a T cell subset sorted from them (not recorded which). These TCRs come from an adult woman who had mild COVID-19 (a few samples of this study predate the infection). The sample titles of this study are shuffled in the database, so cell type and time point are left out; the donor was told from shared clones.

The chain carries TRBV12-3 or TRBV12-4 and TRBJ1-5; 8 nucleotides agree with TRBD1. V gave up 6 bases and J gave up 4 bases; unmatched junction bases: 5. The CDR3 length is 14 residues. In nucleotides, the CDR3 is TGTGCCAGCAGCGCAAGACAGGGGAATCAGCCCCAGCATTTT. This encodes CASSARQGNQPQHF.

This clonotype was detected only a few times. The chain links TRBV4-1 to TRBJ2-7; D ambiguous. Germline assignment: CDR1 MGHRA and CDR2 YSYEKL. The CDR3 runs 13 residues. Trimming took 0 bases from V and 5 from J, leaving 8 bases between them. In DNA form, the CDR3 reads TGCGCCAGCAGCCAAGATCCCCTGAACGAGCAGTACTTC. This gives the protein CASSQDPLNEQYF.

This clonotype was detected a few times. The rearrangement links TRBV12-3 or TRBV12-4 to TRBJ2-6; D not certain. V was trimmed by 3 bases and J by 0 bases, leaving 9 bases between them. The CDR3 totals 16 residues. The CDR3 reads CASSFFGGSGANVLTF. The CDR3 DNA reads TGTGCCAGCAGTTTTTTCGGCGGCTCTGGGGCCAACGTCCTGACTTTC.

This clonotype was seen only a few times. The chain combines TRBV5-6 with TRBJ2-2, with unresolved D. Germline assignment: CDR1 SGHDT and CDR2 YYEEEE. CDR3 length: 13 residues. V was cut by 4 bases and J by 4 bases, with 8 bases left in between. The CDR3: CASSPTSTGELFF. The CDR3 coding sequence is TGTGCCAGCAGCCCTACGAGCACCGGGGAGCTGTTTTTT.

For the CDR3, the DNA is TGTGCCAGCAGTTGGAGAGGACGAGAGACCCAGTACTTC. This codes for CASSWRGRETQYF. This chain joins TRBV6-2 or TRBV6-3 and TRBJ2-5; no definite D call. V lost 4 bases, J lost 4 bases, and 10 bases lay in between. The CDR3 consists of 13 residues. Per germline, CDR1 MNHEY and CDR2 SVGEGT.

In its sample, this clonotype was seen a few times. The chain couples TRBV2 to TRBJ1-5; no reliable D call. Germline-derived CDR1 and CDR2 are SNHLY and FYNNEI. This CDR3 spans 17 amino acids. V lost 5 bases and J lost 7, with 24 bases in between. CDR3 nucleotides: TGTGCCAGCAGTAAAAGTAAGATGCCAGGAGCTGGGCAGCCCCAGCATTTT. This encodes CASSKSKMPGAGQPQHF.

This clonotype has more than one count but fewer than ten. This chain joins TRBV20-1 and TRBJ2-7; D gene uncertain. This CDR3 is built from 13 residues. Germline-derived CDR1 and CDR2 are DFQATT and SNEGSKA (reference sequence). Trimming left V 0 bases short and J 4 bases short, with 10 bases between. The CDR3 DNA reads TGCAGTGCTAGAGATCTACAGAGATACGAGCAGTACTTC. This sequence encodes CSARDLQRYEQYF.

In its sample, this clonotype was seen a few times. CDR3 region: CASTQLGGGDIQYF. The CDR3 DNA is TGCGCCAGCACCCAGCTAGGGGGTGGGGACATTCAGTACTTC. V usage is TRBV5-1 and J usage is TRBJ2-4; D possibly corresponds to TRBD1 (6 bases). Germline V gives CDR1 SGHRS, CDR2 YFSETQ. The CDR3 has 14 residues. Trimming took off 6 bases at V and 8 bases at J, with 18 bases between the two ends.

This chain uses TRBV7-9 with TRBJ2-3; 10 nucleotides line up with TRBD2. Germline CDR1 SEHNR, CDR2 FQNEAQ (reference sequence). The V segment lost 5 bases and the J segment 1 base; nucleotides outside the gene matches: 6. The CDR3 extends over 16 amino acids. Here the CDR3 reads CASSAPGTSGTDTQYF. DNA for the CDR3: TGTGCCAGCAGCGCCCCCGGGACTAGCGGCACAGATACGCAGTATTTT.

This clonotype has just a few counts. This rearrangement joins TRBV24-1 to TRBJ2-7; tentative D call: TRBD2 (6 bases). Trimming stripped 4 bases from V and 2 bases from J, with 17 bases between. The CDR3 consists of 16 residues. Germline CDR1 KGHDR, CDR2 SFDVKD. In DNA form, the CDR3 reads TGTGCCACCAGTGACTCAGGAGGGAAGGAGGCCTACGAGCAGTACTTC. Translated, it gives CATSDSGGKEAYEQYF.

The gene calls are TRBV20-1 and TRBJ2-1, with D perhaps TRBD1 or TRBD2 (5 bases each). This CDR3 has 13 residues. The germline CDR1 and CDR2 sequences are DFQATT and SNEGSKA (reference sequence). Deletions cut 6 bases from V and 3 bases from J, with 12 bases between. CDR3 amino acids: CSATPGGYNEQFF. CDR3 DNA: TGCAGTGCGACACCTGGGGGCTACAATGAGCAGTTCTTC.

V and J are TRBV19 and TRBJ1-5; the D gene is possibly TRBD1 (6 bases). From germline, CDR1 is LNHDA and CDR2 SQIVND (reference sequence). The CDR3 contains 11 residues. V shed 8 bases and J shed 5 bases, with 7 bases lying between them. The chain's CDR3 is CASGQYQPQHF. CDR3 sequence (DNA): TGTGCCAGTGGACAGTATCAGCCCCAGCATTTT. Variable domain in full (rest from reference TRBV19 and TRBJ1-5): DGGITQSPKYLFRKEGQNVTLSCEQNLNHDAMYWYRQDPGQGLRLIYYSQIVNDFQKGDIAEGYSVSREKKESFPLTVTSAQKNPTAFYLCASGQYQPQHFGDGTRLSIL.

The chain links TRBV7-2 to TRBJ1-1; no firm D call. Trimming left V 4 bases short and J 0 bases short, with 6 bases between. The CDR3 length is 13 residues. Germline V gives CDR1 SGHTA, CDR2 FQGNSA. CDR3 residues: CASSSEMNTEAFF. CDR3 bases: TGTGCCAGCAGCTCCGAAATGAACACTGAAGCTTTCTTT.

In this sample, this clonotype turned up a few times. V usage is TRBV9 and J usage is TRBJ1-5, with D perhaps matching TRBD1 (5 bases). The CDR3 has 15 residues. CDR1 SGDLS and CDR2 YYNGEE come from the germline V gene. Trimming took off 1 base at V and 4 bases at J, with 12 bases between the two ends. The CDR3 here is CASSVSGQANQPQHF. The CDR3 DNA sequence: TGTGCCAGCAGCGTATCGGGGCAGGCTAATCAGCCCCAGCATTTT.

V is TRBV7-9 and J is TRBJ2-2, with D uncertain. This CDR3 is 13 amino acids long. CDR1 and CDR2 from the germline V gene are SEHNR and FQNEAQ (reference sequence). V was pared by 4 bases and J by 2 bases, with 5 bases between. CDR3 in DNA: TGTGCCAGCAGCTCCAGTAACACCGGGGAGCTGTTTTTT. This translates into CASSSSNTGELFF.

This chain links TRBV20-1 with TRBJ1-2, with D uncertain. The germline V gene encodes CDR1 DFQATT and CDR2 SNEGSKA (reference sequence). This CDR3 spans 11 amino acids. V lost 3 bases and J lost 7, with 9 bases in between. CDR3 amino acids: CSASWSAGYTF. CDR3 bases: TGCAGTGCTAGTTGGTCTGCTGGCTACACCTTC.